These 2 T cell receptor beta chains were sequenced from one sample in a study of cytomegalovirus exposure and HLA in healthy donors. The PCR was carried out with 60 Vbeta primers and 13 Jbeta primers. TCRdb's table, derived via immunoSEQ multiplex PCR, lists solely in-frame clones and lacks some. The sample consists of over 150,000 clones, 70% to 80% of them appearing once. The sequenced sample consisted of PBMCs. These receptors all come from a woman in her thirties or forties in good health and CMV-seronegative.

The chain combines TRBV11-3 with TRBJ2-7, with D perhaps TRBD1 (6 bases). Trimming took off 5 bases at V and 4 bases at J, with 15 bases between the two ends. Germline CDR1 SGHNT, CDR2 YENEEA. This CDR3 has 14 residues. The CDR3 DNA sequence: TGTGCCAGCAGCACGACATCCCAGGGGTACGAGCAGTACTTC. Its protein is CASSTTSQGYEQYF.

The rearrangement links TRBV5-1 to TRBJ1-1; TRBD1 aligns across 7 bases. Germline CDR1 and CDR2: SGHRS and YFSETQ. This CDR3 has 11 amino acids. Trimming at V came to 7 bases and at J to 8 bases, leaving 5 bases not matched to a gene. The CDR3 DNA is TGCGCCAGCTCTTCGGACAGGGAAGCTTTCTTT. Translating it yields CASSSDREAFF. Filled out from reference TRBV5-1 and TRBJ1-1, the complete variable domain reads KAGVTQTPRYLIKTRGQQVTLSCSPISGHRSVSWYQQTPGQGLQFLFEYFSETQRNKGNFPGRFSGRQFSNSRSEMNVSTLELGDSALYLCASSSDREAFFGQGTRLTVV.